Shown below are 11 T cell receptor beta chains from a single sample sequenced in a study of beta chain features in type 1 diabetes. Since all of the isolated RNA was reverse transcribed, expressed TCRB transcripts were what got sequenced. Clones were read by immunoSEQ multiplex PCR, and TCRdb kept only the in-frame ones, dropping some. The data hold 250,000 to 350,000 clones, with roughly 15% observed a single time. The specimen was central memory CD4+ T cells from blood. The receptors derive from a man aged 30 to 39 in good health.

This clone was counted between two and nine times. Here the CDR3 reads CASSGGHSEKLFF. The CDR3 bases are TGTGCCAGCAGCGGAGGACATTCGGAAAAACTGTTTTTT. The genes are TRBV7-2 and TRBJ1-4; possible D gene TRBD1, 5 bases. CDR3 length: 13 amino acids. Trimming removed 5 bases from V and 8 bases from J, with 12 bases in between. CDR1 SGHTA and CDR2 FQGNSA come from the germline V gene.

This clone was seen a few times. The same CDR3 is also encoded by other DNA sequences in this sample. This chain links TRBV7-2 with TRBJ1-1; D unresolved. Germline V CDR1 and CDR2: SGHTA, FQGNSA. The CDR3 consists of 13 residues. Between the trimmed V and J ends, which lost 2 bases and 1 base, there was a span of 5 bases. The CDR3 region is CASSLSRNTEAFF. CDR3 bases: TGTGCCAGCAGCTTATCAAGGAACACTGAAGCTTTCTTT.

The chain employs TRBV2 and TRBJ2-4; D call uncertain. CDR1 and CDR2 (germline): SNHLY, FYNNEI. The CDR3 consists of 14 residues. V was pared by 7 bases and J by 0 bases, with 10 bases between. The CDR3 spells CASNTDLAKNIQYF. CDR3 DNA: TGTGCCAGCAATACCGATCTAGCCAAAAACATTCAGTACTTC.

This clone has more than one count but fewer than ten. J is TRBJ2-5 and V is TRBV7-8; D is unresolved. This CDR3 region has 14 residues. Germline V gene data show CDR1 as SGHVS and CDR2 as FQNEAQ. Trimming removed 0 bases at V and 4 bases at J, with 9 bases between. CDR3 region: CASSLASWGETQYF. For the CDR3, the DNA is TGTGCCAGCAGCTTAGCGTCGTGGGGAGAGACCCAGTACTTC.

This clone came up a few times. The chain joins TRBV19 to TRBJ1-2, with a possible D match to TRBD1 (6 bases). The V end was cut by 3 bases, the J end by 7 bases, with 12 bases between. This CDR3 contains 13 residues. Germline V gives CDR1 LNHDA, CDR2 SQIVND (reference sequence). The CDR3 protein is CASSIRGAGGYTF. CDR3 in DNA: TGTGCCAGTAGTATCCGGGGGGCAGGTGGCTACACCTTC.

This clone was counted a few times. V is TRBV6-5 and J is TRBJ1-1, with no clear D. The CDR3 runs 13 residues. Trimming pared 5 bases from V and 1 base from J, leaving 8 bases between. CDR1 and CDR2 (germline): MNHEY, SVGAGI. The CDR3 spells CASSLPSNTEAFF. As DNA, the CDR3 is TGTGCCAGCAGTCTCCCATCGAACACTGAAGCTTTCTTT.

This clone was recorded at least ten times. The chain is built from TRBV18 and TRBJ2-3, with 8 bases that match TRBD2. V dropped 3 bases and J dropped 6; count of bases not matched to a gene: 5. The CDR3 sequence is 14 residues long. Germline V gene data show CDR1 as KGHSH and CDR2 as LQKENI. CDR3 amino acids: CASSPPAGADTQYF. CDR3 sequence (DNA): TGTGCCAGCTCACCGCCAGCGGGAGCGGATACGCAGTATTTT. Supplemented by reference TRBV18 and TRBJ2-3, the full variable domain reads NAGVMQNPRHLVRRRGQEARLRCSPMKGHSHVYWYRQLPEEGLKFMVYLQKENIIDESGMPKERFSAEFPKEGPSILRIQQVVRGDSAAYFCASSPPAGADTQYFGPGTRLTVL.

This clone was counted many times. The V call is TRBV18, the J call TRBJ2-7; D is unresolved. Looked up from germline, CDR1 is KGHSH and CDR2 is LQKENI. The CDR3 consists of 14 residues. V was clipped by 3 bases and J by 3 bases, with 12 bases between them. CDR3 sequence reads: CASSPTTNGYEQYF. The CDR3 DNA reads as TGTGCCAGCTCACCGACAACGAACGGCTACGAGCAGTACTTC.

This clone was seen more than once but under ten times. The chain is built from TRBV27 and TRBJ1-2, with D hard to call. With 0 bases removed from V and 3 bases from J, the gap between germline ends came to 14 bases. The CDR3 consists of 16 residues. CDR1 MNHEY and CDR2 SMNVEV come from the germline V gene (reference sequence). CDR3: CASSLSPLGMDYGYTF. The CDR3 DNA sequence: TGTGCCAGCAGTTTATCCCCTCTCGGGATGGACTATGGCTACACCTTC.

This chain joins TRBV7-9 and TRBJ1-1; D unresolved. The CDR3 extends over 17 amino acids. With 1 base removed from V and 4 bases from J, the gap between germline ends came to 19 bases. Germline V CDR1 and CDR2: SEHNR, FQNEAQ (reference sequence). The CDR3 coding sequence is TGTGCCAGCAGCTTAGGGAGTTTGGGGAGAAGTAGCACTGAAGCTTTCTTT. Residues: CASSLGSLGRSSTEAFF.

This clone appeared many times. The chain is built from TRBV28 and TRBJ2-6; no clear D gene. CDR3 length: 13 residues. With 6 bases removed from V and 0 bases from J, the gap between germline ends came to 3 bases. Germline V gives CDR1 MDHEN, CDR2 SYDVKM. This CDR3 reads CASRISGANVLTF. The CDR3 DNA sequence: TGTGCCAGCAGAATCTCTGGGGCCAACGTCCTGACTTTC.